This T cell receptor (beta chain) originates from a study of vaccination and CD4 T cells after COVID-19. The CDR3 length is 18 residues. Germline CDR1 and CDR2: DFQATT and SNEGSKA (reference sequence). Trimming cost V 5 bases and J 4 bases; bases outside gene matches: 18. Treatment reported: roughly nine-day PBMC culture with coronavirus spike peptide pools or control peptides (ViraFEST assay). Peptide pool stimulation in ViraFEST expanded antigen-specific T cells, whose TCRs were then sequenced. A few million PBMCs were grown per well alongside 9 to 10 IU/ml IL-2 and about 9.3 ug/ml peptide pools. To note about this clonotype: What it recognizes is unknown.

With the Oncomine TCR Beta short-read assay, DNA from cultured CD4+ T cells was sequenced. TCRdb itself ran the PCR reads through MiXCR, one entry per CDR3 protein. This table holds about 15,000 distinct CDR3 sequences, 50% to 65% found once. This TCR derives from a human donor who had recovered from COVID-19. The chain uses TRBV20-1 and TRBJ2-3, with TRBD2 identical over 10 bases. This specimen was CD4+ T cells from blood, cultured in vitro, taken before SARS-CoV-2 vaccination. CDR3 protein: CSAQPASGSEELSDTQYF. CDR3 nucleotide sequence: TGCAGTGCTCAACCGGCTAGCGGGAGTGAGGAGCTATCAGATACGCAGTATTTT.